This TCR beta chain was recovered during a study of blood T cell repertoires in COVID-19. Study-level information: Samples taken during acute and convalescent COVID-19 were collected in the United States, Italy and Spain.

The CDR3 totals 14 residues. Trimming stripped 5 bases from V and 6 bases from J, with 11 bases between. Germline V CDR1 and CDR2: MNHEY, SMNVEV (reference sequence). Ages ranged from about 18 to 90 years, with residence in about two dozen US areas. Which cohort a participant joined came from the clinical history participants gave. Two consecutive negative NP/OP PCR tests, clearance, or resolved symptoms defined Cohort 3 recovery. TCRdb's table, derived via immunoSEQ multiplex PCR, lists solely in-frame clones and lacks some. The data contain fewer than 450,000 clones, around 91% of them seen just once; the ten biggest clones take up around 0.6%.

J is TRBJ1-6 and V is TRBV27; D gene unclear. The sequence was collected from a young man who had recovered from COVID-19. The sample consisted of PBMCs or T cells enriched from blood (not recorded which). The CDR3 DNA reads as TGTGCCAGCAGTCCACTCTCCCTTAATTCACCCCTCCACTTT. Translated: CASSPLSLNSPLHF.